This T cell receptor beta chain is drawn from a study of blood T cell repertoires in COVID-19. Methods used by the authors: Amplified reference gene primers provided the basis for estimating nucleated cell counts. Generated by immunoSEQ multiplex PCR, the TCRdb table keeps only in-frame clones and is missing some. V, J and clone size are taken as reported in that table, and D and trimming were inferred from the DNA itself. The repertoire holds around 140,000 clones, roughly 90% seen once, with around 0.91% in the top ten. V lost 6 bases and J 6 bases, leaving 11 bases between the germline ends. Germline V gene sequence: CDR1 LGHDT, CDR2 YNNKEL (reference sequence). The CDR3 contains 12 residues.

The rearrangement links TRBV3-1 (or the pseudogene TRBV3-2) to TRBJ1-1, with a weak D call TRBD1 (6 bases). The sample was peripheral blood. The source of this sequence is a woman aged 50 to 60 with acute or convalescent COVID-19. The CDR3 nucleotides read TGTGCCAGCAGTGCCCAGGGGCCTGAAGCTTTCTTT. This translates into CASSAQGPEAFF.